This is a list of T cell receptor beta chains from one sample in a study of blood T cells in healthy people across ages. TCRdb independently ran MiXCR on the 5' RACE reads; one entry per CDR3 protein. Of approximately 790,000 distinct CDR3 sequences detected, 60% to 80% appear once; the ten largest clones hold around 30%. Sequences were obtained from blood. These receptors all stem from a man under 40 in good health. The CDR3 runs from the conserved cysteine through the conserved F or W. A D gene is named only where the DNA matches it firmly. The size entry is marked missing in some rows and otherwise reads once, few, many or a size class.

TRBJ1-2,TRBV20-1,NA,NA,TGCAGTGCTCAACGTGCACAGGGATATGGCTACACCTTC,CSAQRAQGYGYTF
TRBJ2-5,TRBV4-3,NA,TRBD2,TGCGCCAGCAGCCCAGGACTAGCAGGCACTGGGGAGACCCAGTACTTC,CASSPGLAGTGETQYF
TRBJ2-1,TRBV29-1,NA,NA,TGCAGCGTTGTAAACTTTTTGAGCTCCTACAATGAGCAGTTCTTC,CSVVNFLSSYNEQFF
TRBJ2-7,TRBV29-1,NA,NA,TGCAACGTTAAATTCGCCAGGGCGTTTCTGGACGAGCAGTACTTC,CNVKFARAFLDEQYF
TRBJ2-2,TRBV5-1,NA,NA,TGCGCCAGCAGCAATCCGGGACAACAAGTTACCGGGGAGCTGTTTTTT,CASSNPGQQVTGELFF
TRBJ2-3,TRBV20-1,NA,NA,TGCAGTGCTAGCGGGAGTACGCAGTATTTT,CSASGSTQYF
TRBJ2-1,TRBV10-3,NA,NA,TGTGCCATCAGGGACCGCCGCAATGAGCAGTTCTTC,CAIRDRRNEQFF
TRBJ1-4,TRBV20-1,NA,NA,TGCAGTGCCGTCGGACACGGACTGTTTTTT,CSAVGHGLFF
TRBJ2-1,TRBV10-3,NA,NA,TGTGCCATCAGCCCTGGGGTTTTCAACAATGAGCAGTTCTTC,CAISPGVFNNEQFF
TRBJ1-2,TRBV7-2,few,NA,TGTGCCAGCAGCGTGACTGGGTTTTTTAACTATGGCTACACCTTC,CASSVTGFFNYGYTF
TRBJ2-4,TRBV7-2,NA,TRBD2,TGTGCCAGCAGCTTAGTACACGGGGGGCAGTACTTC,CASSLVHGGQYF
TRBJ2-5,TRBV6-2/TRBV6-3,NA,NA,TGTGCCAGCAGCAGGGACTGGGAGACCCAGTACTTC,CASSRDWETQYF
TRBJ2-7,TRBV10-3,NA,NA,TGTGCCATTCACTACGAGCAGTACTTC,CAIHYEQYF
TRBJ1-4,TRBV4-3,NA,NA,TGCGCCAGCAGCCAAGATGATAGGAGGGTGTTTTTT,CASSQDDRRVFF
TRBJ1-1,TRBV6-2/TRBV6-3,NA,NA,TGTGCCAGCAGCGATGGCGAGGTGGACATGAACACTGAAGCTTTCTTT,CASSDGEVDMNTEAFF
TRBJ2-1,TRBV29-1,NA,NA,TGCAGCGTTGACAGGGGCCTTTACAATGAGCAGTTCTTC,CSVDRGLYNEQFF
TRBJ1-4,TRBV29-1,NA,NA,TGCAGCGTTGATTCCTGGGGTAATGAAAAACTGTTTTTT,CSVDSWGNEKLFF
TRBJ1-2,TRBV3-1,NA,NA,TGTGCCAGCAGCCGCTGGGACACAGCTAACTATGGCTACACCTTC,CASSRWDTANYGYTF
TRBJ2-3,TRBV27,few,TRBD2,TGTGCCAGCAGTTTATCGGCTCCCCTAGCGGGGGGAACAGATACGCAGTATTTT,CASSLSAPLAGGTDTQYF
TRBJ2-1,TRBV6-2/TRBV6-3,NA,NA,TGTGCCAGCAGCCAATGGGCGCACAATGAGCAGTTCTTC,CASSQWAHNEQFF
TRBJ2-3,TRBV28,few,NA,TGTGCCAGCAGTGTAGGTGGGACCGGCACAGATACGCAGTATTTT,CASSVGGTGTDTQYF
TRBJ2-3,TRBV4-3,once,NA,TGCGCCAGCAGCCAAACCTGGGCTGGCGCAGATACGCAGTATTTT,CASSQTWAGADTQYF
TRBJ2-5,TRBV2,NA,NA,TGTGCCAGCAGTGTGAGGGGGGGCGAGGAGACCCAGTACTTC,CASSVRGGEETQYF
TRBJ2-7,TRBV27,once,NA,TGTGCCAGCAGTTTATCGAACAGCGGCTACGAGCAGTACTTC,CASSLSNSGYEQYF
TRBJ2-1,TRBV20-1,NA,TRBD1,TGCAGTGCACAGGGGGCGAGGAATGAGCAGTTCTTC,CSAQGARNEQFF
TRBJ2-3,TRBV7-2,NA,NA,TGTGCCAGCAGCTTAAACGGGCCCTCCACAGATACGCAGTATTTT,CASSLNGPSTDTQYF
TRBJ1-5,TRBV6-2/TRBV6-3,NA,TRBD1,TGTGCCAGCAGGAGTGACAGGGGCAATCAGCCCCAGCATTTT,CASRSDRGNQPQHF
TRBJ2-3,TRBV6-1,NA,NA,TGTGCCAGCAGTGAAGCCGCTGGGGGTAGCACAGATACGCAGTATTTT,CASSEAAGGSTDTQYF
TRBJ1-6,TRBV20-1,few,TRBD1,TGCAGTGCTATGACAGGGCCTTCACCCCTCCACTTT,CSAMTGPSPLHF
TRBJ2-3,TRBV20-1,NA,NA,TGCAGTGCCACGGGCCCAGGGAAGAGCGCAGATACGCAGTATTTT,CSATGPGKSADTQYF
TRBJ2-1,TRBV25-1,once,NA,TGTGTCAGCAGCAGGGGTGGCTACAATGAGCAGTTCTTC,CVSSRGGYNEQFF
TRBJ2-7,TRBV10-3,NA,TRBD2,TGTGCCATCAGTGAGTCGGTAGCGGGGGGCCTGATCGAGCAGTACTTC,CAISESVAGGLIEQYF
TRBJ1-2,TRBV7-8,NA,NA,TGTGCCAGCAGCTTAACCACCTACGCAACAGGGCTGTACGGCTACACCTTC,CASSLTTYATGLYGYTF
TRBJ2-3,TRBV3-1,once,TRBD2,TGTGCCAGCAGCCAAGGTGGGGCTAGCGGGGGGGCAGATACGCAGTATTTT,CASSQGGASGGADTQYF
TRBJ2-1,TRBV12-5,NA,NA,TGTGCTAGTGGTTTGTGGATCCGGGACGGTCCTTACAATGAGCAGTTCTTC,CASGLWIRDGPYNEQFF
TRBJ2-3,TRBV11-2,few,TRBD2,TGTGCCAGCAGCTTAGCTAGCGGGGGATCGTATACGCAGTATTTT,CASSLASGGSYTQYF
TRBJ1-2,TRBV29-1,few,NA,TGCAGCGTTGTGCAGGCAGGAGGCTACACCTTC,CSVVQAGGYTF
TRBJ2-3,TRBV29-1,few,TRBD2,TGCAGCGTTGAAGGGGCGGGGGGGCAGTATTTT,CSVEGAGGQYF
TRBJ2-3,TRBV10-3,NA,TRBD2,TGTGCCATCAGTGATGGGTTACTAGCGGGCGTCCTGGGGGATACGCAGTATTTT,CAISDGLLAGVLGDTQYF
TRBJ1-4,TRBV10-3,NA,TRBD1,TGTGCCATCAGAGCGGACAGGGAAGAAGAAATACTGTTTTTT,CAIRADREEEILFF
TRBJ2-3,TRBV20-1,NA,NA,TGCAGTGCAGAGGTCGGCACAGATACGCAGTATTTT,CSAEVGTDTQYF
TRBJ2-5,TRBV7-9,NA,NA,TGTGCCAGCAGCTGGCCTTCTCGGGGTTTGGAGACCCAGTACTTC,CASSWPSRGLETQYF
TRBJ2-7,TRBV6-2/TRBV6-3,NA,NA,TGTGCCAGCAGTCAGTCCGGGAACGAGCAGTACTTC,CASSQSGNEQYF
TRBJ2-1,TRBV20-1,NA,NA,TGCAGTGCCAACCGGGACGGAACCTACAATGAGCAGTTCTTC,CSANRDGTYNEQFF
TRBJ1-2,TRBV20-1,many,NA,TGCAGTGCTAAGCGGGGGGCCGCTGTAGGCTACACCTTC,CSAKRGAAVGYTF
TRBJ2-5,TRBV14,NA,NA,TGTGCCAGCAGCCAAGGCCGCGCGCGATACCAAGAGACCCAGTACTTC,CASSQGRARYQETQYF
TRBJ2-1,TRBV15,NA,TRBD2,TGTGCCACCAGCAGAGGTAGCGGGGGGGAGAATGAGCAGTTCTTC,CATSRGSGGENEQFF
TRBJ2-6,TRBV6-1,NA,NA,TGTGCCAGCAGTGAAGGCGGGACAGTCTCTGGGGCCAACGTCCTGACTTTC,CASSEGGTVSGANVLTF
TRBJ1-2,TRBV20-1,once,NA,TGCAGTCCACAACGGGAAGGGGAGAATGCTGGCTACACCTTC,CSPQREGENAGYTF
TRBJ2-3,TRBV4-2,NA,NA,TGTGCCAGCAGCCAAGCGCAGGGTCCAAACACAGATACGCAGTATTTT,CASSQAQGPNTDTQYF
TRBJ1-6,TRBV14,NA,TRBD1,TGTGCCAGCAGCCTTAGACAGGGTAAATCACCCCTCCACTTT,CASSLRQGKSPLHF
TRBJ2-7,TRBV30,NA,TRBD1,TGTGCCTGGGTCCGGGACAGTTCCTACGAGCAGTACTTC,CAWVRDSSYEQYF
TRBJ2-7,TRBV6-2/TRBV6-3,NA,NA,TGTGCCAGCAGCCCAGGGTTCTCCGAGCAGTACTTC,CASSPGFSEQYF
TRBJ2-1,TRBV11-1,NA,TRBD1,TGTGCCAGCAGCTTGGCGGACAGGGAAGGATATGAGCAGTTCTTC,CASSLADREGYEQFF
TRBJ1-5,TRBV28,NA,NA,TGTGCCAGCGAAACAACGAGCAATCAGCCCCAGCATTTT,CASETTSNQPQHF
TRBJ1-1,TRBV6-2/TRBV6-3,few,TRBD1,TGTGCCAGCAGGGACAGGGAGTGGGTGAACACTGAAGCTTTCTTT,CASRDREWVNTEAFF
TRBJ1-2,TRBV12-3/TRBV12-4,NA,NA,TGTGCCAGCAGTTCCCGGGAAGGCAGGGCGAATGGCTACACCTTC,CASSSREGRANGYTF
TRBJ2-1,TRBV2,NA,TRBD1,TGTGCCAGCAGCCAAGGACAGGAAACTCACAATGAGCAGTTCTTC,CASSQGQETHNEQFF
TRBJ2-5,TRBV28,NA,TRBD2,TGTGCCAGCAGCCTAGGGACTAGTGGGACCCAGTACTTC,CASSLGTSGTQYF
TRBJ2-3,TRBV6-5,NA,TRBD1,TGTGCCAGCAGTTACTCCCGGACAGGCCTAGCCACAGATACGCAGTATTTT,CASSYSRTGLATDTQYF